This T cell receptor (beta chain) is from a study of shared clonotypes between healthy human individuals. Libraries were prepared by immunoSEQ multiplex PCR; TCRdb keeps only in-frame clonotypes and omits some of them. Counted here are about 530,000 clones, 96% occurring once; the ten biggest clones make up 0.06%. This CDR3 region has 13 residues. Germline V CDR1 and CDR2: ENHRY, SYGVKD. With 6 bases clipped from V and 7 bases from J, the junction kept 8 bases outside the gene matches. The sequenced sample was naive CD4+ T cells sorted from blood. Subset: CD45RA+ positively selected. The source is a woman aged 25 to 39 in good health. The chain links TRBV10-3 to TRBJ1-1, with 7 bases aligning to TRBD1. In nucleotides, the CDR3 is TGTGCCATCAGAGTTACCGGGACAGATGAAGCTTTCTTT. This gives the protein CAIRVTGTDEAFF.